Below are 17 T cell receptor beta chains sequenced from a single sample in a study of blood T cell repertoires in COVID-19. Clones were read by immunoSEQ multiplex PCR, and TCRdb kept only the in-frame ones, dropping some. Of some 270,000 clones in the sample, 80% to 90% were seen once. The sample consisted of PBMCs or T cells enriched from blood (not recorded which). The receptors were gathered from a woman in her twenties or thirties with acute COVID-19.

This chain connects TRBV2 to TRBJ1-5, with TRBD1 matching over 7 bases. Germline lookup yields CDR1 SNHLY and CDR2 FYNNEI. The V and J ends lost 5 bases and 7 bases, in that order; junction bases with no gene match: 5. CDR3 length: 13 residues. Here the CDR3 DNA reads TGTGCCAGCAGTAACAGGGGAGAACAGCCCCAGCATTTT. Its translation is CASSNRGEQPQHF. The variable domain in full, with the rest retrieved from reference TRBV2 and TRBJ1-5, is EPEVTQTPSHQVTQMGQEVILRCVPISNHLYFYWYRQILGQKVEFLVSFYNNEISEKSEIFDDQFSVERPDGSNFTLKIRSTKLEDSAMYFCASSNRGEQPQHFGDGTRLSIL.

The chain recombines TRBV5-8 with TRBJ2-1, with 13 positions matching TRBD2. Germline V gives CDR1 SGHTS, CDR2 YDEGEE. The junction had 6 bases not matched to a gene; V was cut back by 3 bases and J by 0 bases. The CDR3 has 18 residues. Written as DNA, the CDR3 is TGTGCCAGCAGCTCTACTAGGACTAGCGGGGGCTCCTACAATGAGCAGTTCTTC. Its protein product is CASSSTRTSGGSYNEQFF.

The V call is TRBV23-1, the J call TRBJ2-7, with 9 nucleotides matching TRBD1. TRBV23-1 carries the ORF label, with uncertain function. CDR3 length: 16 residues. Germline trimming cut 0 bases from V and 3 bases from J; bases unmatched to any gene: 6. CDR3: CASSQSLGQGSYEQYF. CDR3 in DNA: TGCGCCAGCAGTCAATCATTGGGACAGGGAAGCTACGAGCAGTACTTC.

The chain is built from TRBV18 and TRBJ1-6; D ambiguous. Germline CDR1 and CDR2: KGHSH and LQKENI. The CDR3 is made up of 15 amino acids. V gave up 1 base and J gave up 6 bases, with 10 bases separating them. As DNA, the CDR3 is TGTGCCAGCTCACCACGGGCCGGGATTAATTCACCCCTCCACTTT. It encodes CASSPRAGINSPLHF.

The J gene is TRBJ2-6, the V gene TRBV7-6, with D hard to call. The CDR3 covers 14 residues. CDR1 and CDR2 (germline): SGHVS, FNYEAQ. V lost 2 bases to trimming and J lost 4 bases, with 6 bases between them. The DNA of the CDR3 is TGTGCCAGCAGCTTAAGCCCGGGGGCCAACGTCCTGACTTTC. Encoded protein: CASSLSPGANVLTF.

The chain employs TRBV28 and TRBJ1-5, with D possibly TRBD1 on 5 matching bases. Per the germline V gene, CDR1 is MDHEN and CDR2 is SYDVKM. There are 13 residues in the CDR3. V lost 11 bases and J 0 bases, leaving 11 bases between the germline ends. CDR3 loop: CAGGGGSNQPQHF. The DNA of the CDR3 is TGTGCCGGCGGGGGGGGTAGCAATCAGCCCCAGCATTTT.

V gene TRBV11-3 combines with J gene TRBJ2-7, with D possibly being TRBD1 (6 bases). Germline assignment: CDR1 SGHNT and CDR2 YENEEA. The CDR3 totals 17 residues. With 2 bases removed from V and 2 bases from J, the gap between germline ends came to 19 bases. The CDR3 DNA reads TGTGCCAGCAGCTTAAACTTCTTGGCAGGGGAACCCTACGAGCAGTACTTC. Amino acid sequence: CASSLNFLAGEPYEQYF. The full variable domain, with the rest looked up from reference TRBV11-3 and TRBJ2-7, is EAGVVQSPRYKIIEKKQPVAFWCNPISGHNTLYWYLQNLGQGPELLIRYENEEAVDDSQLPKDRFSAERLKGVDSTLKIQPAELGDSAVYLCASSLNFLAGEPYEQYFGPGTRLTVT.

The genes are TRBV5-6 and TRBJ2-2; D possibly corresponds to TRBD2 (5 bases). V was clipped by 4 bases and J by 3 bases, with 19 bases between them. CDR1 SGHDT and CDR2 YYEEEE come from the germline V gene. CDR3 length: 17 residues. DNA of the CDR3: TGTGCCAGCAGCCTACTAGTCCCACCCCCCCACACCGGGGAGCTGTTTTTT. Residues: CASSLLVPPPHTGELFF.

V and J are TRBV4-2 and TRBJ2-3; 8 positions agree with TRBD1. From germline, CDR1 is LGHNA and CDR2 YNFKEQ. Losses at the gene ends were 4 bases for V and 2 bases for J; bases not matched to a gene: 5. CDR3 length equals 15 residues. The CDR3 DNA reads TGTGCCAGCAGCCCGGGGGACAGGTTCACAGATACGCAGTATTTT. Translating it yields CASSPGDRFTDTQYF.

The chain couples TRBV18 to TRBJ2-6; D is perhaps TRBD1 (5 bases). The V gene's germline CDR1 is KGHSH and CDR2 LQKENI. The ends were cut back, 2 bases at V and 11 bases at J, with 13 bases in the middle. The CDR3 is 14 residues long. DNA of the CDR3: TGTGCCAGCTCACCATCGGACATATCCTACGTCCTGACTTTC. Translating gives CASSPSDISYVLTF.

The V and J genes are TRBV25-1 and TRBJ2-1, with 9 bases lining up with TRBD2. Unmatched junction bases numbered 2, after V lost 8 bases and J lost 6 bases. CDR3 length: 12 residues. Per the germline V gene, CDR1 is MGHDK and CDR2 is SYGVNS. The CDR3 sequence: CASRTSVNEQFF. In DNA, the CDR3 is TGTGCCAGCCGGACTAGCGTCAATGAGCAGTTCTTC.

The genes are TRBV11-2 and TRBJ2-7, with TRBD2 matching 7 bases. J gave up 4 bases and V 0 bases, and 6 bases lay outside the gene matches. The CDR3 is 15 amino acids. Germline V gene lookup returns CDR1 SGHAT and CDR2 FQNNGV. The CDR3 sequence: CASSLEAGDRYEQYF. Here the CDR3 DNA reads TGTGCCAGCAGCTTAGAGGCGGGAGATCGGTACGAGCAGTACTTC.

This chain links TRBV20-1 with TRBJ1-1; 7 positions match TRBD1. Germline V gene lookup returns CDR1 DFQATT and CDR2 SNEGSKA (reference sequence). After removal of 5 bases from V and 10 bases from J, the junction contained 7 bases not matched to a gene. The CDR3 is 11 residues long. The chain's CDR3 is CSADRVSGAFF. In DNA form, the CDR3 reads TGCAGTGCTGACAGGGTCTCGGGAGCTTTCTTT.

The rearrangement joins TRBV19 to TRBJ1-2, with D maybe TRBD1 (5 bases). The V end was cut by 1 base, the J end by 4 bases, with 13 bases between. CDR3 length: 15 residues. Germline V gives CDR1 LNHDA, CDR2 SQIVND (reference sequence). The CDR3 DNA follows: TGTGCCAGTAGTATAGTTACAGGAACCTTCTATGGCTACACCTTC. Translation: CASSIVTGTFYGYTF.

This rearrangement joins TRBV7-9 to TRBJ2-7; D perhaps matches TRBD1 (6 bases). V was pared by 0 bases and J by 5 bases, with 14 bases between. Looked up from germline, CDR1 is SEHNR and CDR2 is FQNEAQ (reference sequence). This CDR3 spans 15 amino acids. CDR3 residues: CASSLAGAGIHEQYF. Written as DNA, the CDR3 is TGTGCCAGCAGCTTAGCGGGGGCAGGGATTCACGAGCAGTACTTC.

The chain recombines TRBV19 with TRBJ2-5; 7 bases are a match to TRBD1. V lost 6 bases to trimming and J lost 5 bases; unmatched junction nucleotides: 6. The germline CDR1 and CDR2 sequences are LNHDA and SQIVND (reference sequence). CDR3 length: 13 amino acids. The CDR3 region has the DNA TGTGCCAGTAGCCGGGACAGACAGGAGACCCAGTACTTC. Translating gives CASSRDRQETQYF. Full variable domain (remainder filled in from reference TRBV19 and TRBJ2-5): DGGITQSPKYLFRKEGQNVTLSCEQNLNHDAMYWYRQDPGQGLRLIYYSQIVNDFQKGDIAEGYSVSREKKESFPLTVTSAQKNPTAFYLCASSRDRQETQYFGPGTRLLVL.

The genes are TRBV28 and TRBJ2-7; tentative D call: TRBD2 (6 bases). Germline V lookup: CDR1 MDHEN, CDR2 SYDVKM. This CDR3 has 17 residues. Trimming removed 5 bases at V and 3 bases at J, with 23 bases between. As DNA, the CDR3 is TGTGCCAGCAGTCCCCCCCTCGGGCGGACTAATGGCTACGAGCAGTACTTC. Translating it yields CASSPPLGRTNGYEQYF.